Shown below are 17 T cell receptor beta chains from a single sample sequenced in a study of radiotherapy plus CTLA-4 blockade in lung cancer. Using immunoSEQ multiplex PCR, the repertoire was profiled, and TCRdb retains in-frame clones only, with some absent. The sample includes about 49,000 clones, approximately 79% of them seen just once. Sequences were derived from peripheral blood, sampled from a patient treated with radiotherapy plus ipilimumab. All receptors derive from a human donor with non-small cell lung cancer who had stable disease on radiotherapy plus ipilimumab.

The CDR3, as DNA: TGCGCCAGCGGCCCCGGGGGAAACGAGCAGTACTTC. This sequence encodes CASGPGGNEQYF. The chain combines TRBV5-1 with TRBJ2-7, with D maybe TRBD2 (6 bases). This CDR3 is built from 12 residues. The V and J ends lost 7 bases and 5 bases respectively, with 13 bases between them. Germline V CDR1 and CDR2: SGHRS, YFSETQ. The full variable domain, rest sourced from reference TRBV5-1 and TRBJ2-7, is KAGVTQTPRYLIKTRGQQVTLSCSPISGHRSVSWYQQTPGQGLQFLFEYFSETQRNKGNFPGRFSGRQFSNSRSEMNVSTLELGDSALYLCASGPGGNEQYFGPGTRLTVT.

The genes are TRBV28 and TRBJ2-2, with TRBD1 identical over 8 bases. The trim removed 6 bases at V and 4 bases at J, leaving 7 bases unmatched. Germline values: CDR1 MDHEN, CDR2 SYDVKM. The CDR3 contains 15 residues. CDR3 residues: CASSFPGGRTGELFF. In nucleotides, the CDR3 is TGTGCCAGCAGCTTTCCAGGGGGCCGCACCGGGGAGCTGTTTTTT. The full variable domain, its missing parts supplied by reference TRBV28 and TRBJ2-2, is DVKVTQSSRYLVKRTGEKVFLECVQDMDHENMFWYRQDPGLGLRLIYFSYDVKMKEKGDIPEGYSVSREKKERFSLILESASTNQTSMYLCASSFPGGRTGELFFGEGSRLTVL.

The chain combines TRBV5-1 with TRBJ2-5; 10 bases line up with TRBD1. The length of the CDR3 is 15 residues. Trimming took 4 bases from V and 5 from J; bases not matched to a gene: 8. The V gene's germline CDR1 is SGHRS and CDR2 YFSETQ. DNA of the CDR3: TGCGCCAGCAGCACGGGGACAGGGGTCCCTGAGACCCAGTACTTC. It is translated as CASSTGTGVPETQYF.

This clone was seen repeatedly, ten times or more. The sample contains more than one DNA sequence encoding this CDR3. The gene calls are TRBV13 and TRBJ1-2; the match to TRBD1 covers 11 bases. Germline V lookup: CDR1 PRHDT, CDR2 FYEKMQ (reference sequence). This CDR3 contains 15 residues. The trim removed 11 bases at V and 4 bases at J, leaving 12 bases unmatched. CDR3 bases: TGTGCCCGCCGCTCGGGACAGGGGGGGGGCTATGGCTACACCTTC. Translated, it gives CARRSGQGGGYGYTF. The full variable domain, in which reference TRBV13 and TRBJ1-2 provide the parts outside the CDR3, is AAGVIQSPRHLIKEKRETATLKCYPIPRHDTVYWYQQGPGQDPQFLISFYEKMQSDKGSIPDRFSAQQFSDYHSELNMSSLELGDSALYFCARRSGQGGGYGYTFGSGTRLTVV.

The CDR3, as DNA: TGTGCAAGTCGCTTAATTTCCGCCGGGACAGGCGAGGTCGATGAGCAGTTCTTC. This codes for CASRLISAGTGEVDEQFF. The chain combines TRBV12-2 with TRBJ2-1; the D call of TRBD1 is as the table states it, not checked on the DNA. TRBV12-2 is a known pseudogene. The CDR3 spans 18 residues.

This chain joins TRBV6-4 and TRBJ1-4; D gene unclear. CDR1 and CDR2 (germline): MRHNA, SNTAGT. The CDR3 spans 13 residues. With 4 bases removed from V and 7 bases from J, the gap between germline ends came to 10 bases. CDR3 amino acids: CASSVQSGEKLFF. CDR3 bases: TGTGCCAGCAGTGTCCAATCGGGTGAAAAACTGTTTTTT.

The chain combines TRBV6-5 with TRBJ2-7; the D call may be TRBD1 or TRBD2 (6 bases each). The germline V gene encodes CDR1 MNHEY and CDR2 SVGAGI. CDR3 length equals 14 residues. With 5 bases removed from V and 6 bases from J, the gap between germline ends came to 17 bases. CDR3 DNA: TGTGCCAGCAGTGCCCTTTTAGGGGGGCGCGAGCAGTACGTC. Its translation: CASSALLGGREQYV.

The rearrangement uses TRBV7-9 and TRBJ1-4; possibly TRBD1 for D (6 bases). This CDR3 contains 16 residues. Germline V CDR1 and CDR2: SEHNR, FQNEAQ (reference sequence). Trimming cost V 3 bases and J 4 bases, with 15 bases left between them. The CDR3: CASSFILQGSNEKLFF. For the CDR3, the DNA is TGTGCCAGCAGCTTTATCTTACAGGGTAGTAATGAAAAACTGTTTTTT. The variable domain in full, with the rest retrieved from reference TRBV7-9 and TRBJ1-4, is DTGVSQNPRHKITKRGQNVTFRCDPISEHNRLYWYRQTLGQGPEFLTYFQNEAQLEKSRLLSDRFSAERPKGSFSTLEIQRTEQGDSAMYLCASSFILQGSNEKLFFGSGTQLSVL.

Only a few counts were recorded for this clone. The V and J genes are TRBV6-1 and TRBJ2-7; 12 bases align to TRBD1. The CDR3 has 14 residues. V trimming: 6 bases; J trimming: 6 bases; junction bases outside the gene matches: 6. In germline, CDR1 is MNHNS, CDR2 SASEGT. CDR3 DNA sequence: TGTGCCAGCAGGGGCCGGGACAGGGGGCTCGAGCAGTACGTC. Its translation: CASRGRDRGLEQYV.

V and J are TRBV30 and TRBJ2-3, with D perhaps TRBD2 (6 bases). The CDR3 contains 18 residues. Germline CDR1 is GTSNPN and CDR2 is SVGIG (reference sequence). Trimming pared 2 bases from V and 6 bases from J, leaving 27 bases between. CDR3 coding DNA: TGTGCCTGGAGTTTATTCCTAGGCCGCGGGGATCAAGGGGATACGCAGTATTTT. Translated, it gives CAWSLFLGRGDQGDTQYF.

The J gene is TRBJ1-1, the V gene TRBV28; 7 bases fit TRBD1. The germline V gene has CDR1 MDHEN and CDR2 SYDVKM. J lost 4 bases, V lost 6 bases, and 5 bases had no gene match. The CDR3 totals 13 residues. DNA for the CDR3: TGTGCCAGCAGACACACAGGGGTCACTGAAGCTTTCTTT. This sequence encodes CASRHTGVTEAFF.

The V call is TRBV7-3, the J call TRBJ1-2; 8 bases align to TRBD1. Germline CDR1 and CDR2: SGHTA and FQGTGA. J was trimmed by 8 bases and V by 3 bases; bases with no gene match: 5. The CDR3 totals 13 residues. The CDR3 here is CASSFGTGDGYTF. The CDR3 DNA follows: TGTGCCAGCAGCTTCGGGACAGGTGACGGCTACACCTTC.

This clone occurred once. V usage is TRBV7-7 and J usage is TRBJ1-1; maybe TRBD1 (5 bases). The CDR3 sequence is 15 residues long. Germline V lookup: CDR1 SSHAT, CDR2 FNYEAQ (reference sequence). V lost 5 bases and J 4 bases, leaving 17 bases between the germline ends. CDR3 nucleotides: TGTGCCAGCAGCCCATTGCAGGGAGCCGCCACTGAAGCTTTCTTT. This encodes CASSPLQGAATEAFF.

The CDR3 DNA reads as TGTGCCAGCAGTGAGTCCCGGGACAGGGGCGGAACCGGGGAGCTGTTTTTT. Residues: CASSESRDRGGTGELFF. The V gene is TRBV2, the J gene TRBJ2-2, with TRBD1 identical over 10 bases. V dropped 3 bases and J dropped 5; count of bases not matched to a gene: 9. Germline CDR1 SNHLY, CDR2 FYNNEI. The CDR3 is 17 amino acids.

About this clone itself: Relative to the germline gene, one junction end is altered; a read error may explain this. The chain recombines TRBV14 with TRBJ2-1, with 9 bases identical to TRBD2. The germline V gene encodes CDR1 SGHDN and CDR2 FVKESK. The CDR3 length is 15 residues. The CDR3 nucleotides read TGTGCCAGCAGCCAAGTCCTAGCGGGGTTCGGGTGGAAAGTCTTC. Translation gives CASSQVLAGFGWKVF.

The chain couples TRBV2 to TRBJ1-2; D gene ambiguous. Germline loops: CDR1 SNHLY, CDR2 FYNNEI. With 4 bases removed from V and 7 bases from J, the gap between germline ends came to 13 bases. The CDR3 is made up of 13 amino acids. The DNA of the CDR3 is TGTGCCAGCAGTGCCGAGGGCATCGGTGGCTACACCTTC. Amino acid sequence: CASSAEGIGGYTF.

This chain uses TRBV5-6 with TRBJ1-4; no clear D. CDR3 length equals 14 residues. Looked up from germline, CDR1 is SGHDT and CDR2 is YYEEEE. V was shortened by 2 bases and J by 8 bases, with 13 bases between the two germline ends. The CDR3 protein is CASSLGGLGEKLFF. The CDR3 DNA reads TGTGCCAGCAGCTTAGGTGGCTTAGGCGAAAAACTGTTTTTT.